A single sample gave rise to the 6 T cell receptor beta chains below, sequenced in a study of blood T cell repertoires in COVID-19. Repertoires were generated with immunoSEQ multiplex PCR, while TCRdb's copy carries only in-frame clones and drops some. The sample carries roughly 120,000 clones, roughly 80% recorded once. The material sequenced was peripheral blood. The origin of the receptors is a woman between 55 and 75 years old with acute or convalescent COVID-19.

The rearrangement joins TRBV5-4 to TRBJ1-2; 7 bases align to TRBD1. Germline lookup yields CDR1 SGHNT and CDR2 YYREEE (reference sequence). V lost 0 bases, J lost 8 bases, and 4 bases stayed unmatched. The CDR3 is 13 residues long. The CDR3, as DNA: TGTGCCAGCAGCTTGGACAGGGGAGGCGGCTACACCTTC. It translates to CASSLDRGGGYTF. The whole variable domain, remainder taken from reference TRBV5-4 and TRBJ1-2, is ETGVTQSPTHLIKTRGQQVTLRCSSQSGHNTVSWYQQALGQGPQFIFQYYREEENGRGNFPPRFSGLQFPNYSSELNVNALELDDSALYLCASSLDRGGGYTFGSGTRLTVV.

This clone was seen only a few times. V gene TRBV30 combines with J gene TRBJ1-5; a possible D gene is TRBD1 (5 bases). The V end was cut by 3 bases, the J end by 6 bases, with 24 bases between. Germline V gives CDR1 GTSNPN, CDR2 SVGIG (reference sequence). CDR3 length: 17 residues. As DNA, the CDR3 is TGTGCCTGGAGCCCCCCTAAAGGAGGGTGGGGGAGTCAGCCCCAGCATTTT. This translates into CAWSPPKGGWGSQPQHF.

This rearrangement joins TRBV19 to TRBJ1-4; 9 bases map to TRBD1. Losses at the gene ends were 7 bases for V and 5 bases for J; bases not matched to a gene: 11. The CDR3 has 16 residues. The germline V gene encodes CDR1 LNHDA and CDR2 SQIVND (reference sequence). In nucleotides, the CDR3 is TGTGCCAGTACCCCACCAACCGGGACAGGGAATGAAAAACTGTTTTTT. Translating it yields CASTPPTGTGNEKLFF.

The V gene is TRBV4-2, the J gene TRBJ1-2, with TRBD1 matching over 12 bases. The CDR3 contains 16 residues. Germline loops: CDR1 LGHNA, CDR2 YNFKEQ. The V segment lost 3 bases and the J segment 4 bases; nucleotides outside the gene matches: 6. Here the CDR3 reads CASSQGGQGAIYGYTF. The CDR3 DNA is TGTGCCAGCAGCCAGGGGGGACAGGGGGCGATCTATGGCTACACCTTC.

The chain is built from TRBV28 and TRBJ2-1, with D maybe TRBD2 (5 bases). This CDR3 has 14 residues. Germline V gene lookup returns CDR1 MDHEN and CDR2 SYDVKM. V lost 5 bases to trimming and J lost 7 bases, with 15 bases between them. The CDR3 loop is CASSLRGRVNEQFF. In DNA, the CDR3 is TGTGCCAGCAGTCTCCGCGGGCGGGTGAATGAGCAGTTCTTC. The full variable domain, in which reference TRBV28 and TRBJ2-1 provide the parts outside the CDR3, is DVKVTQSSRYLVKRTGEKVFLECVQDMDHENMFWYRQDPGLGLRLIYFSYDVKMKEKGDIPEGYSVSREKKERFSLILESASTNQTSMYLCASSLRGRVNEQFFGPGTRLTVL.

The chain carries TRBV5-3 and TRBJ1-5; 8 nucleotides agree with TRBD1. TRBV5-3 is labeled an ORF, and its function is uncertain. V trimming: 4 bases; J trimming: 7 bases; junction bases outside the gene matches: 13. The CDR3 consists of 16 residues. CDR3 coding DNA: TGTGCCAGAAGCCTCCCAGGGGGCAAAGGACGGCAGCCCCAGCATTTT. It translates to CARSLPGGKGRQPQHF.